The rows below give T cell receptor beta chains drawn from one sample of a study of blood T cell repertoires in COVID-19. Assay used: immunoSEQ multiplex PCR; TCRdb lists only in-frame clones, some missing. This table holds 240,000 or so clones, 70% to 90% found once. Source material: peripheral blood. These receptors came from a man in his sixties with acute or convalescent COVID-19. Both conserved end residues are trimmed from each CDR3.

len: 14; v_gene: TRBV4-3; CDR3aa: ASSQEFGQGLYEQY
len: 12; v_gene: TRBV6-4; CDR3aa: ASSPESMNTEAF
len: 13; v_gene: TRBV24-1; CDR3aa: ATSETTGVNQPQH
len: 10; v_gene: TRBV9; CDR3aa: ASSVSGTEAF
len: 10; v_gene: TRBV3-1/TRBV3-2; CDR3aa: ASSQDREPQH
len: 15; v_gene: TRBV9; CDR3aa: ASSPQGLAGGPEEQF
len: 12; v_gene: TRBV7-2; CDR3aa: ASSFRQGPGTQY
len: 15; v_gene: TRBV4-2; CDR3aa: ASSPALAGGGSYEQY
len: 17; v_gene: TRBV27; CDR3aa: ASSSPPRSAGVKNNEQF
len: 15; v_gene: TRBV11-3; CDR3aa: ASSLGPPGGYTGELF
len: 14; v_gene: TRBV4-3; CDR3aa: ASSQARQGFNNEQF
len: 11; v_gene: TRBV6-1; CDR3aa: ASSDRRGAEAF
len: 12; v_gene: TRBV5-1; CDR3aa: ASSLAAGRETQY
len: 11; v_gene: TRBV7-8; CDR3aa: ASSLWLNTEAF
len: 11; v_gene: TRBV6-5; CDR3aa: ATPGQETTEAF
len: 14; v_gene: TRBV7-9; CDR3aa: ASRSRLAGSYNEQF
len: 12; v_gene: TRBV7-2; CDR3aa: ASRRTGLGNEQF